The T cell receptor (beta chain) described here comes from a study of cytomegalovirus exposure and HLA in healthy donors. The study ran its PCR with 60 Vbeta and 13 Jbeta primers. Generated by immunoSEQ multiplex PCR, the TCRdb table keeps only in-frame clones and is missing some. The repertoire consists of about 150,000 clones, with 80% occurring once and the leading ten covering approximately 14%. The sample was PBMCs. The origin of this receptor is a woman in her forties in good health and CMV-seronegative.

CDR3 DNA sequence: TGTGCCAGTACCCCATACAGGGGATTGGACACTGAAGCTTTCTTT. This gives the protein CASTPYRGLDTEAFF. The V and J genes are TRBV19 and TRBJ1-1, with 7 nucleotides matching TRBD1. Per the germline V gene, CDR1 is LNHDA and CDR2 is SQIVND (reference sequence). The CDR3 totals 15 residues. J lost 3 bases, V lost 7 bases, and 11 bases had no gene match.